The sequence of this TCR beta chain was determined in a study of cytotoxic CD8 clonotypes in ibrutinib-treated CLL. Study information: Outcomes included some 25 partial and 2 complete responses; after median roughly 71 months, roughly 14 stayed remitted and approximately 12 progressed.

A word on this clone: Its antigen is not identified.

Study results and caveats: Clonality grew at ibrutinib response; at progression, it decreased back toward baseline. Baseline values of clonality outstripped age-matched healthy donors and followed circulating CD8+ T-cell counts. Samples were collected at differing times from sustained-remission and progressing patients.

Here immunoSEQ multiplex PCR was the method, and the copy in TCRdb shows in-frame clones only, minus some. The sample shows a few hundred thousand clones, under 75% of them seen only once. The receptor's source is a human donor with chronic lymphocytic leukemia. The material was PBMCs, obtained after 24 months of ibrutinib treatment.

The CDR3 region is CSVERVISKNIQYF. CDR3 sequence (DNA): TGCAGCGTTGAAAGAGTGATTTCCAAAAACATTCAGTACTTC. This chain links TRBV29-1 with TRBJ2-4; D uncertain. Per germline, CDR1 SQVTM and CDR2 ANQGSEA. The CDR3 has 14 residues. Deletions cut 2 bases from V and 2 bases from J, with 10 bases between.